This section outlines one T cell receptor beta chain sequence together with its context. Its antigen is unidentified. The data stem from a study of cytomegalovirus exposure and HLA in healthy donors. The PCR made use of 60 Vbeta and 13 Jbeta primers. Only in-frame clones appear in the TCRdb table, and some are missing; sequencing was by immunoSEQ multiplex PCR. The sample includes 100,000 to 150,000 clones, over 65% of them seen just once. Findings and limits, study-wide: A later analysis appeared to link common viral pathogens to several of the most significant clusters. The productive fraction for most TCR beta V segments was about 87% or about 30% in an earlier analysis. Available immune exposure information covered CMV serostatus only.

The CDR3 sequence is 10 residues long. Germline V lookup: CDR1 DFQATT, CDR2 SNEGSKA (reference sequence). Deletions cut 6 bases from V and 8 bases from J, with 10 bases between. This TCR derives from a man aged 18-30 years in good health and CMV-seropositive. The sample consisted of PBMCs. The rearrangement links TRBV20-1 to TRBJ1-1, with no clear D. As DNA, the CDR3 is TGCAGTGCCAGGCGGGAGGAAGCTTTCTTT. It specifies CSARREEAFF.